This TCR beta chain was observed in a study of blood T cell repertoires in COVID-19. Sequenced by immunoSEQ multiplex PCR; TCRdb stores in-frame clones only, minus some. This table holds 110,000 or so clones, about 80% found once. Sequenced sample: peripheral blood. The clonotype was recovered from a woman between 45 and 65 years old with acute or convalescent COVID-19.

DNA for the CDR3: TGTGCCAGCAGCGAAAGACAGGGACCTAACTATGGCTACACCTTC. It codes for CASSERQGPNYGYTF. The chain couples TRBV9 to TRBJ1-2; the match to TRBD1 covers 7 bases. The CDR3 sequence is 15 residues long. The V and J ends lost 3 bases and 0 bases, in that order; junction bases with no gene match: 5. Germline V lookup: CDR1 SGDLS, CDR2 YYNGEE.